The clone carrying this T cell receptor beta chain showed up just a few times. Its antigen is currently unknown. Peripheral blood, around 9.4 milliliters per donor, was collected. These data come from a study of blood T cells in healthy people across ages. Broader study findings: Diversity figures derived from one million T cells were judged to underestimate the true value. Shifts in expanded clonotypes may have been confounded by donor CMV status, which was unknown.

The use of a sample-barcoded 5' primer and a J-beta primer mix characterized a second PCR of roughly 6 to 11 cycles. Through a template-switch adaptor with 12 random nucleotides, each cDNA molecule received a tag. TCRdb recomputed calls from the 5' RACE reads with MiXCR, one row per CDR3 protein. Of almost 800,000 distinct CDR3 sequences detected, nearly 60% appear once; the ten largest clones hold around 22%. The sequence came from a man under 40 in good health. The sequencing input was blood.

CDR3 region: CASKGSPGEYEQYF. CDR3 nucleotides: TGCGCCAGCAAGGGGAGTCCTGGGGAGTACGAGCAGTACTTC. The J gene is TRBJ2-7, the V gene TRBV5-1, with D possibly being TRBD1 or TRBD2 (5 bases each). V lost 6 bases to trimming and J lost 4 bases, with 17 bases between them. CDR3 length equals 14 residues. CDR1 is SGHRS, CDR2 YFSETQ, per germline.